This TCR beta chain was sequenced for a study of blood T cell repertoires in COVID-19. The wider study: Sites across the United States, Italy and Spain contributed samples from acute and convalescent COVID-19.

While infection was still active, Seattle patients were enrolled and then followed longitudinally. CDR3 length equals 16 residues. The germline V gene has CDR1 MNHEY and CDR2 SVGEGT. The V end was cut by 0 bases, the J end by 7 bases, with 18 bases between. In the original analysis: From reference gene primer amplification, estimates of nucleated cell counts were derived. TCRdb keeps only in-frame clones here, not all; method: immunoSEQ multiplex PCR. For V, J and clone size, that table is used; D and trimming come from the DNA. The repertoire holds 250,000 or so clones, with 85% to 90% as singletons.

The source material was peripheral blood. This sequence was found in a woman aged 55 to 70 with COVID-19, enrolled during active disease. This chain links TRBV6-2 or TRBV6-3 with TRBJ1-2; unclear D gene. The CDR3: CASSYSGLVVAGGYTF. DNA for the CDR3: TGTGCCAGCAGTTACTCTGGGCTGGTCGTCGCCGGTGGCTACACCTTC.